The 18 T cell receptor beta chains reported below all come from one sample, sequenced in a study of blood T cells in healthy people across ages. A J-beta primer mix and a sample-barcoded 5' primer were used in a second PCR of about 6 to 12 cycles. TCRdb analysed the 5' RACE reads with MiXCR anew, one entry per CDR3 protein. The sample records roughly 790,000 distinct CDR3 sequences, approximately 43% being singletons. Sequencing was carried out using blood. All receptors come from a woman aged 60-70 years in good health.

This clonotype appeared a few times. The chain is built from TRBV5-1 and TRBJ1-2, with D uncertain. Germline CDR1 is SGHRS and CDR2 is YFSETQ. V was clipped by 6 bases and J by 5 bases, with 17 bases between them. The CDR3 has 14 residues. The CDR3 here is CASTPDGKEYGYTF. DNA of the CDR3: TGCGCCAGCACCCCGGACGGGAAAGAGTATGGCTACACCTTC.

The chain is built from TRBV20-1 and TRBJ2-1; the match to TRBD2 covers 9 bases. CDR1 and CDR2 from the germline V gene are DFQATT and SNEGSKA (reference sequence). The V segment lost 0 bases and the J segment 8 bases; nucleotides outside the gene matches: 8. The CDR3 has 15 amino acids. As DNA, the CDR3 is TGCAGTGCTAGAGATGGTGGGACTAGCAGGCATGAGCAGTTCTTC. It specifies CSARDGGTSRHEQFF.

The chain joins TRBV14 to TRBJ2-7; tentative D call: TRBD2 (6 bases). V was cut by 4 bases and J by 2 bases, with 18 bases left in between. The CDR3 is 16 residues long. Germline V lookup: CDR1 SGHDN, CDR2 FVKESK. CDR3 residues: CASSPPLGREAYEQYF. In DNA form, the CDR3 reads TGTGCCAGCAGCCCCCCCCTGGGCAGGGAGGCCTACGAGCAGTACTTC.

This clonotype was detected only a few times. The V and J genes are TRBV2 and TRBJ1-4; D might be TRBD1 (5 bases). The germline V gene has CDR1 SNHLY and CDR2 FYNNEI. The CDR3 extends over 12 amino acids. Trimming took 7 bases from V and 7 from J, leaving 10 bases between them. CDR3 nucleotide sequence: TGTGCCAGCAAAGGGGCGAGTGAAAAACTGTTTTTT. It is translated as CASKGASEKLFF.

The V gene is TRBV9, the J gene TRBJ2-5; TRBD1 might be the D (6 bases). Trimming stripped 4 bases from V and 4 bases from J, with 14 bases between. This CDR3 comprises 14 residues. Germline V lookup: CDR1 SGDLS, CDR2 YYNGEE. The CDR3 DNA follows: TGTGCCAGCAGCAAGCGACAGGTTTTAGAGACCCAGTACTTC. Translated: CASSKRQVLETQYF.

The sample holds a few counts of this clonotype. This chain connects TRBV20-1 to TRBJ2-1, with 13 bases that match TRBD2. Looked up from germline, CDR1 is DFQATT and CDR2 is SNEGSKA (reference sequence). V lost 5 bases and J lost 8; bases outside the gene matches: 9. The CDR3 loop spans 15 amino acids. The CDR3 region has the DNA TGCAGTGCTGAAGGACTAGCGGGAGCCGCTGATGAGCAGTTCTTC. Its translation is CSAEGLAGAADEQFF.

The gene calls are TRBV20-1 and TRBJ2-1; D is uncertain. Trimming stripped 0 bases from V and 12 bases from J, with 15 bases between. The CDR3 is 13 amino acids. Germline V gene lookup returns CDR1 DFQATT and CDR2 SNEGSKA (reference sequence). CDR3 sequence reads: CSARDRVSDGQFF. The DNA of the CDR3 is TGCAGTGCTAGAGATCGGGTTTCGGATGGGCAGTTCTTC.

This clonotype was observed a few times. The CDR3 sequence: CASSLGIAAWDQPQHF. CDR3 nucleotide sequence: TGTGCCAGCAGCTTAGGAATAGCAGCTTGGGATCAGCCCCAGCATTTT. This rearrangement joins TRBV7-8 to TRBJ1-5; no reliable D call. Between the trimmed V and J ends, which lost 1 base and 5 bases, there was a span of 15 bases. This CDR3 is built from 16 residues. Germline lookup yields CDR1 SGHVS and CDR2 FQNEAQ.

The V and J genes are TRBV30 and TRBJ2-5; D gene uncertain. V was clipped by 0 bases and J by 2 bases, with 4 bases between them. This CDR3 is 12 amino acids long. Germline CDR1 reads GTSNPN; CDR2 reads SVGIG (reference sequence). CDR3: CAWSVQQETQYF. CDR3 in DNA: TGTGCCTGGAGTGTACAGCAAGAGACCCAGTACTTC.

V usage is TRBV12-3 or TRBV12-4 and J usage is TRBJ2-3; a weak D match, TRBD2 (6 bases). This CDR3 has 18 residues. V lost 3 bases to trimming and J lost 5 bases, with 24 bases between them. CDR3 sequence reads: CASSFRPWGERDKDTQYF. The CDR3 DNA sequence: TGTGCCAGCAGTTTTCGACCCTGGGGGGAAAGGGATAAAGATACGCAGTATTTT.

This clonotype was seen a few times. V and J are TRBV12-3 or TRBV12-4 and TRBJ2-1; D ambiguous. There are 12 residues in the CDR3. The V gene lost 6 bases and the J gene lost 6 bases, with 9 bases spanning the gap. This CDR3 reads CASSALSNEQFF. DNA of the CDR3: TGTGCCAGCAGCGCATTATCCAATGAGCAGTTCTTC.

The table lists this clonotype with a few counts. This rearrangement joins TRBV6-2 or TRBV6-3 to TRBJ2-1, with D tentatively TRBD1 (7 bases). The germline V gene has CDR1 MNHEY and CDR2 SVGEGT. The CDR3 is 16 amino acids. The ends were cut back, 2 bases at V and 3 bases at J, with 14 bases in the middle. The DNA for the CDR3 is TGTGCCAGCAGTTACGGTAGGGGGCGGGGCTACAATGAGCAGTTCTTC. It codes for CASSYGRGRGYNEQFF.

The V call is TRBV11-1, the J call TRBJ1-1; D possibly corresponds to TRBD1 (5 bases). The CDR3 consists of 14 residues. Germline V gene data show CDR1 as SGHAT and CDR2 as FQDESV (reference sequence). Trimming cost V 5 bases and J 1 base, with 11 bases left between them. The CDR3 nucleotides are TGTGCCAGCAGCGTAGTACAGGAGAACACTGAAGCTTTCTTT. Its protein product is CASSVVQENTEAFF. Together with reference TRBV11-1 and TRBJ1-1, the CDR3 gives the full variable domain: EAEVAQSPRYKITEKSQAVAFWCDPISGHATLYWYRQILGQGPELLVQFQDESVVDDSQLPKDRFSAERLKGVDSTLKIQPAELGDSAMYLCASSVVQENTEAFFGQGTRLTVV.

This clonotype was seen many times. The chain uses TRBV20-1 and TRBJ2-5; 7 positions match TRBD2. CDR1 and CDR2 from the germline V gene are DFQATT and SNEGSKA (reference sequence). The CDR3 runs 16 residues. With 5 bases clipped from V and 4 bases from J, the junction kept 16 bases outside the gene matches. The CDR3 loop reads CSAPPTSSGRLETQYF. DNA for the CDR3: TGCAGTGCTCCACCGACTAGCTCGGGTCGGCTAGAGACCCAGTACTTC.

In this sample, this clonotype turned up a few times. The chain links TRBV7-8 to TRBJ1-1; D gene uncertain. Trimming took 5 bases from V and 1 from J, leaving 8 bases between them. The CDR3 is 13 residues long. In germline, CDR1 is SGHVS, CDR2 FQNEAQ. This CDR3 reads CASSPYKNTEAFF. The CDR3 DNA reads as TGTGCCAGCAGCCCTTACAAGAACACTGAAGCTTTCTTT.

This clonotype was seen just once. V and J are TRBV3-1 and TRBJ1-1; no reliable D call. CDR3 length: 12 amino acids. V lost 3 bases to trimming and J lost 7 bases, with 9 bases between them. Germline V gives CDR1 LGHDT, CDR2 YNNKEL (reference sequence). In DNA form, the CDR3 reads TGTGCCAGCAGCCATAAACTTGGTGAAGCTTTCTTT. This encodes CASSHKLGEAFF. The complete variable domain, with remaining parts taken from reference TRBV3-1 and TRBJ1-1, reads DTAVSQTPKYLVTQMGNDKSIKCEQNLGHDTMYWYKQDSKKFLKIMFSYNNKELIINETVPNRFSPKSPDKAHLNLHINSLELGDSAVYFCASSHKLGEAFFGQGTRLTVV.

This rearrangement joins TRBV6-6 to TRBJ1-2; 9 positions agree with TRBD1. Trimming took 6 bases from V and 7 from J; bases not matched to a gene: 12. Germline values: CDR1 MNHNY, CDR2 SVGAGI (reference sequence). The CDR3 is 15 residues long. This chain's CDR3 is CASRDGTGQAGGYTF. For the CDR3, the DNA is TGTGCCAGCAGAGATGGGACAGGGCAAGCTGGTGGCTACACCTTC.

The chain is built from TRBV20-1 and TRBJ1-1; 7 bases are a match to TRBD1. CDR3 length: 14 residues. Germline trimming cut 0 bases from V and 1 base from J; bases unmatched to any gene: 2. CDR1 is DFQATT and CDR2 is SNEGSKA in the germline V gene (reference sequence). In DNA, the CDR3 is TGCAGTGCTAGAGAGGGACAGCCGAACACTGAAGCTTTCTTT. Translated: CSAREGQPNTEAFF.